Below are 24 T cell receptor beta chains sequenced from a single sample in a study of CD4 and CD8 cells across lung adenocarcinoma regions. Using its own MiXCR run on the PCR reads, TCRdb lists one record per CDR3 protein. The table shows around 19,000 distinct CDR3 sequences, with roughly half occurring only once. The material sequenced was CD8+ T cells from the center of a lung tumor. These receptors all stem from a female donor with lung adenocarcinoma. The CD4 and CD8 labels of this study may be unreliable.

This clonotype has just a few counts. The V and J genes are TRBV6-5 and TRBJ2-3; 9 nucleotides agree with TRBD2. V lost 2 bases, J lost 7 bases, and 13 bases stayed unmatched. Germline V CDR1 and CDR2: MNHEY, SVGAGI. This CDR3 has 17 amino acids. Written as DNA, the CDR3 is TGTGCCAGCAGTTACGTCGGAGGCGGGGGGGCGGCTAATACGCAGTATTTT. Its translation is CASSYVGGGGAANTQYF.

The rearrangement links TRBV6-1 to TRBJ2-1; tentative D call: TRBD1 (5 bases). The CDR3 length is 14 residues. Germline CDR1 MNHNS, CDR2 SASEGT. The V end lost 6 bases, the J end lost 6 bases, and 15 bases lay between the germline ends. CDR3: CASSPATASNEQFF. The CDR3 DNA follows: TGTGCCAGCAGCCCCGCGACAGCTTCCAATGAGCAGTTCTTC.

The chain uses TRBV5-1 and TRBJ2-2, with TRBD2 matching over 9 bases. The V gene end was trimmed by 1 base and the J gene end by 5 bases; junction bases not matched to a gene: 3. The CDR3 length is 15 residues. From germline, CDR1 is SGHRS and CDR2 YFSETQ. CDR3 sequence (DNA): TGCGCCAGCAGCTTGTTACTAGCGGGTACCGGGGAGCTGTTTTTT. This translates into CASSLLLAGTGELFF.

The V call is TRBV9, the J call TRBJ2-1; no clear D. This CDR3 has 12 amino acids. Germline CDR1 is SGDLS and CDR2 is YYNGEE. Trimming left V 2 bases short and J 8 bases short, with 8 bases between. The CDR3 region is CASSVFEDEQFF. The CDR3 DNA reads TGTGCCAGCAGCGTTTTTGAAGATGAGCAGTTCTTC.

The chain uses TRBV10-1 and TRBJ1-1, with a weak D call TRBD1 (5 bases). Per germline, CDR1 WNHNN and CDR2 SYGVQD (reference sequence). The CDR3 has 14 residues. V was pared by 6 bases and J by 1 base, with 12 bases between. The CDR3 DNA sequence: TGCGCCAGCAGAATTACAGGTTCGAACACTGAAGCTTTCTTT. This codes for CASRITGSNTEAFF.

The genes are TRBV6-1 and TRBJ1-2, with a weak D call TRBD1 (5 bases). V was clipped by 0 bases and J by 5 bases, with 13 bases between them. Germline CDR1 is MNHNS and CDR2 is SASEGT. The CDR3 is made up of 15 amino acids. The CDR3 spells CASSEAPGTDYGYTF. Written as DNA, the CDR3 is TGTGCCAGCAGTGAAGCGCCCGGGACGGATTATGGCTACACCTTC.

The rearrangement links TRBV30 to TRBJ1-1; D is ambiguous. CDR1 GTSNPN and CDR2 SVGIG come from the germline V gene (reference sequence). The CDR3 runs to 14 residues. Trimming shortened V by 1 base and J by 4 bases, and 13 bases separated the two germline ends. The CDR3 protein is CAWSGGSLTTEAFF. The DNA for the CDR3 is TGTGCCTGGAGTGGAGGCAGCCTCACCACTGAAGCTTTCTTT.

The chain employs TRBV6-1 and TRBJ2-2, with TRBD1 matching over 7 bases. Germline assignment: CDR1 MNHNS and CDR2 SASEGT. This CDR3 is built from 15 residues. The ends lost 6 bases at V and 3 bases at J; junction bases unmatched: 7. Here the CDR3 reads CASRKGGADTGELFF. The CDR3 DNA follows: TGTGCCAGCAGGAAAGGGGGCGCGGACACCGGGGAGCTGTTTTTT.

By share, this clonotype ranks as large. The genes are TRBV27 and TRBJ2-5; possible D gene TRBD2, 6 bases. V shed 6 bases and J shed 5 bases, with 13 bases lying between them. CDR1 is MNHEY and CDR2 is SMNVEV in the germline V gene (reference sequence). The length of the CDR3 is 13 residues. CDR3 protein: CASSFNREETQYF. CDR3 nucleotides: TGTGCCAGCAGCTTCAACCGGGAGGAGACCCAGTACTTC.

The J gene is TRBJ2-5, the V gene TRBV27, with a possible D match to TRBD1 (6 bases). CDR1 and CDR2 (germline): MNHEY, SMNVEV (reference sequence). Trimming left V 10 bases short and J 8 bases short, with 20 bases between. The CDR3 consists of 13 residues. The DNA of the CDR3 is TGTGCCATCAGGGGCTTTGACCAAAACACCCAGTACTTC. Encoded protein: CAIRGFDQNTQYF.

The J gene is TRBJ2-1, the V gene TRBV6-1; D may be TRBD1 or TRBD2 (5 bases each). CDR1 is MNHNS and CDR2 is SASEGT in the germline V gene. The CDR3 has 12 residues. Trimming cost V 5 bases and J 7 bases, with 9 bases left between them. The CDR3 DNA sequence: TGTGCCAGCAGTCTAGAGGGGAATGAGCAGTTCTTC. Translation: CASSLEGNEQFF.

This chain uses TRBV6-1 with TRBJ2-5, with D possibly TRBD1 on 6 matching bases. The CDR3 runs to 15 residues. V lost 1 base and J lost 1, with 10 bases in between. Germline assignment: CDR1 MNHNS and CDR2 SASEGT. The CDR3 is CASSEGSGAQETQYF. The CDR3, as DNA: TGTGCCAGCAGTGAAGGGTCAGGGGCCCAAGAGACCCAGTACTTC.

The chain joins TRBV6-1 to TRBJ2-4, with no clear D. Deletions cut 7 bases from V and 6 bases from J, with 10 bases between. Germline-derived CDR1 and CDR2 are MNHNS and SASEGT. The CDR3 is 12 amino acids. CDR3 residues: CASNSPGNIQYF. The CDR3 DNA follows: TGTGCCAGCAACTCCCCCGGAAACATTCAGTACTTC.

The chain uses TRBV12-3 or TRBV12-4 and TRBJ2-3; D is possibly TRBD1 (5 bases). The J call may be faulty, since TRBJ2-7 better matches the DNA end. This CDR3 has 12 residues. CDR3 in amino acids: CAGLRATDMQYF. CDR3 nucleotides: TGTGCGGGGCTGAGAGCCACAGATATGCAGTACTTC.

This chain uses TRBV10-3 with TRBJ2-3; 7 bases are a match to TRBD2. Trimming took 3 bases from V and 8 from J; bases not matched to a gene: 8. Germline-derived CDR1 and CDR2 are ENHRY and SYGVKD. The CDR3 spans 14 residues. CDR3 amino acids: CAISEDGRFPTQYF. The CDR3 nucleotides are TGTGCCATCAGTGAAGACGGGAGGTTCCCTACGCAGTATTTT.

The chain carries TRBV27 and TRBJ2-4, with D tentatively TRBD1 (5 bases). This CDR3 has 15 amino acids. Trimming pared 8 bases from V and 13 bases from J, leaving 27 bases between. CDR1 MNHEY and CDR2 SMNVEV come from the germline V gene (reference sequence). The DNA of the CDR3 is TGTGCCAGCGGTCCGGGCAGGGCCTTCACAGACACGCAGTACTTC. Protein: CASGPGRAFTDTQYF.

The rearrangement uses TRBV27 and TRBJ2-5; D is ambiguous. V was shortened by 5 bases and J by 5 bases, with 9 bases between the two germline ends. Germline V gene sequence: CDR1 MNHEY, CDR2 SMNVEV (reference sequence). The CDR3 spans 12 residues. DNA of the CDR3: TGTGCCAGCAGTCCCCTGGGGGAGACCCAGTACTTC. Amino acids: CASSPLGETQYF.

CDR3 sequence: CARGPPNTQYF. The CDR3 nucleotides read TGTGCCCGCGGTCCCCCAAACACGCAGTATTTT. The chain has TRBV27 and TRBJ2-3; D gene ambiguous. This CDR3 region has 11 residues. Trimming left V 11 bases short and J 9 bases short, with 15 bases between. Germline values: CDR1 MNHEY, CDR2 SMNVEV (reference sequence).

The rearrangement links TRBV27 to TRBJ2-3; D is perhaps TRBD1 or TRBD2 (5 bases each). The DNA end is more similar to TRBJ2-7, so the J call may be wrong. Germline CDR1 and CDR2: MNHEY and SMNVEV (reference sequence). The CDR3 is made up of 15 amino acids. The CDR3 DNA is TGTGGCCGCAGTACGGGGCTGTGCGCCAAAAATACGCAGTACTTC. Encoded protein: CGRSTGLCAKNTQYF.

A note on this clonotype: Relative to the germline gene, one junction end is altered; a read error may explain this. This rearrangement joins TRBV6-4 to TRBJ2-5, with a possible D match to TRBD2 (7 bases). Germline loops: CDR1 MRHNA, CDR2 SNTAGT. This CDR3 has 19 residues. CDR3 in DNA: TGTGCCAGCAGGGACTCCGAGGGGCGCGGGGGCAGTGACACAGAGACGCAGTACTTC. Protein product: CASRDSEGRGGSDTETQYF.

This clonotype was seen repeatedly, ten times or more. DNA for the CDR3: TGTGCCAGCAGCTTAGCAGGGACCATAGATACGCAGTATTTT. Encoded protein: CASSLAGTIDTQYF. The J gene is TRBJ2-3, the V gene TRBV7-2, with D tentatively TRBD1 or TRBD2 (5 bases each). Trimming cost V 0 bases and J 5 bases, with 9 bases left between them. Germline-derived CDR1 and CDR2 are SGHTA and FQGNSA. The CDR3 is made up of 14 amino acids.

CDR3 sequence (DNA): TGTGCCTGGAGTGTAGCGTATGAGCAGTTCTTC. Its protein product is CAWSVAYEQFF. The chain uses TRBV30 and TRBJ2-1; D not resolved. V was cut by 0 bases and J by 8 bases, with 5 bases left in between. The CDR3 consists of 11 residues. Germline V CDR1 and CDR2: GTSNPN, SVGIG (reference sequence). The full variable domain, in which reference TRBV30 and TRBJ2-1 provide the parts outside the CDR3, is SQTIHQWPATLVQPVGSPLSLECTVEGTSNPNLYWYRQAAGRGLQLLFYSVGIGQISSEVPQNLSASRPQDRQFILSSKKLLLSDSGFYLCAWSVAYEQFFGPGTRLTVL.

The genes are TRBV20-1 and TRBJ2-1, with 9 bases matching TRBD1. Looked up from germline, CDR1 is DFQATT and CDR2 is SNEGSKA (reference sequence). The CDR3 consists of 14 residues. The J segment lost 8 bases and the V segment lost 6 bases, leaving 11 bases of the junction unmatched. The CDR3 loop is CSAQPGQGRDEQFF. In DNA, the CDR3 is TGCAGTGCCCAGCCCGGACAGGGGAGGGATGAGCAGTTCTTC.

In its sample, this clonotype was seen many times. This sequence joins TRBV5-1 and TRBJ2-5, with D tentatively TRBD2 (5 bases). This CDR3 is built from 13 residues. CDR1 is SGHRS and CDR2 is YFSETQ in the germline V gene. V lost 4 bases to trimming and J lost 7 bases, with 14 bases between them. The CDR3 region has the DNA TGCGCCAGCAGCGACGGGATACGCGGGACCCAGTACTTC. This codes for CASSDGIRGTQYF.